Listed below are T cell receptor beta chains from one sample, sequenced in a study of blood T cells in healthy people across ages. Using its own MiXCR run on the 5' RACE reads, TCRdb lists one record per CDR3 protein. The table lists about 1.6 million distinct CDR3 sequences, about 31% of them singletons. The sample comprised blood. The receptors stem from a woman in her 30s in good health. The conserved cysteine and the conserved F or W are not part of the CDR3 here. The size of a clone is reported for some rows only, either as once, few or many, or as a class for expanded clones.

V gene	clone size	J gene	CDR3 protein
TRBV20-1	once	TRBJ1-2	SARDLAGCPGYT
TRBV7-2	many	TRBJ2-4	ASSWKTGDIQY
TRBV20-1	-	TRBJ1-1	SARETMAEAF
TRBV9	few	TRBJ2-5	ASGGSRETQY
TRBV6-5	few	TRBJ2-3	ATHRDWDTDTQY
TRBV19	-	TRBJ1-1	ASSPRGSTEAF
TRBV5-1	-	TRBJ2-1	ASSVQSGSYNEQF
TRBV20-1	-	TRBJ2-3	SARRGGGGTDTQY
TRBV7-9	few	TRBJ1-2	ASSLGLQGYT
TRBV12-3/TRBV12-4	-	TRBJ2-1	ASSFLASEKF
TRBV9	-	TRBJ2-3	ASSVGEGSPTDTQY
TRBV29-1	-	TRBJ1-1	SVERTRGLNTEAF
TRBV20-1	-	TRBJ2-1	SARAAGVSYNEQF
TRBV29-1	many	TRBJ2-7	SVGSQYEQY
TRBV10-2	-	TRBJ2-1	ASREAGTNEQF
TRBV4-2	few	TRBJ2-5	ASSQPEETQY
TRBV20-1	many	TRBJ2-1	SARGHEAGVNEQF
TRBV15	-	TRBJ2-5	ATSNILAGGGETQY
TRBV20-1	few	TRBJ2-1	SAPRDRDYNEQF
TRBV3-1	many	TRBJ2-7	ASSHGQGGAYEQY
TRBV6-2/TRBV6-3	-	TRBJ2-1	ASSGLRFGPINEQF
TRBV11-2	-	TRBJ1-1	ASSLENRVWGEAF
TRBV6-6	-	TRBJ2-5	ASSYLAGVETQY
TRBV10-2	many	TRBJ2-7	ASRQVRTGRREQY
TRBV4-2	few	TRBJ2-3	ASSQAGGLTSTDTQY
TRBV10-3	many	TRBJ2-7	AISAHRNRDYEQY
TRBV27	-	TRBJ1-2	ASSWLRGLDGYT
TRBV29-1	few	TRBJ2-3	SVVAGGRTDTQY
TRBV6-1	once	TRBJ2-1	ASSEPTGGISFAHNEQF
TRBV3-1	few	TRBJ2-3	ASSQGGRRTDTQY
TRBV29-1	-	TRBJ1-1	SVLVWDTEAF
TRBV6-2/TRBV6-3	-	TRBJ2-3	ASSPPGGLAGTDTQY
TRBV12-3/TRBV12-4	few	TRBJ1-2	ASSFGGRGYGYT
TRBV6-1	-	TRBJ1-5	ASSGPIRGSNQPQH
TRBV7-6	-	-	ASSHIGGSFEEQY
TRBV6-6	-	TRBJ1-5	ASAERGTGDREPQH
TRBV20-1	few	TRBJ1-4	SAFPWTGDEKLF
TRBV24-1	-	TRBJ2-1	ATSDLGTQGHVDEQF
TRBV4-1	few	TRBJ1-1	ASSHPPTGSRSGTEAF
TRBV29-1	many	TRBJ2-1	SVDTPRAYNEQF
TRBV5-1	-	TRBJ2-7	ASSLVSTGVPYEQY
TRBV27	-	TRBJ2-7	ASSPDSTLYEQY
TRBV3-1	few	TRBJ2-1	ASSAGLAGGGEQF
TRBV20-1	-	TRBJ1-1	SVSQGFGTEAF